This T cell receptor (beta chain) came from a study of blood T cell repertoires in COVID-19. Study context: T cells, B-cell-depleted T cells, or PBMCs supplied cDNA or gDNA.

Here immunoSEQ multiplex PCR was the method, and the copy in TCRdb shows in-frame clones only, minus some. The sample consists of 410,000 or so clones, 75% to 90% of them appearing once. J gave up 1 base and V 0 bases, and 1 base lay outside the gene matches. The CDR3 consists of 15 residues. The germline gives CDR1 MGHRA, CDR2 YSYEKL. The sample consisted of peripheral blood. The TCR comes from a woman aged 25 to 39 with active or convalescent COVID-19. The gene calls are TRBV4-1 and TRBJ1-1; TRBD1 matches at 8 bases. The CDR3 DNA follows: TGCGCCAGCAGCCAAGAGACAGGGGAGAACACTGAAGCTTTCTTT. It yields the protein CASSQETGENTEAFF.